The T cell receptor (beta chain) described here comes from a study of post-analysis software for immune sequencing data. General study points: Same-batch samples co-clustered strongly by F measure. With TRBV5-6, TRBV5-1 and TRBV20-1 included, 5 or 6 TRBV segments were more frequent in patients than in controls. Controls' normalized Chao1 diversity significantly exceeded that of multiple sclerosis patients.

cDNA libraries of TCR beta carried unique molecular identifiers. The yield from about 1 to 10 million T cells was roughly 500,000 cDNA molecules in total. Using its own MiXCR run on the PCR reads, TCRdb lists one record per CDR3 protein. The sample shows about 430,000 distinct CDR3 sequences, roughly 40% of them seen only once. Germline assignment: CDR1 MDHEN and CDR2 SYDVKM. V was pared by 4 bases and J by 2 bases, with 7 bases of the junction left unmatched. CDR3 length: 15 amino acids. On this clonotype: Its antigen remains unknown.

The receptor's source is a girl aged 2 to 10 with multiple sclerosis. Sequencing was carried out using blood. The chain uses TRBV28 and TRBJ2-7; 8 nucleotides line up with TRBD2. CDR3 sequence (DNA): TGTGCCAGCAGTTCAAGACTAGCGCCTACCTACGAGCAGTACTTC. Amino acid sequence: CASSSRLAPTYEQYF.